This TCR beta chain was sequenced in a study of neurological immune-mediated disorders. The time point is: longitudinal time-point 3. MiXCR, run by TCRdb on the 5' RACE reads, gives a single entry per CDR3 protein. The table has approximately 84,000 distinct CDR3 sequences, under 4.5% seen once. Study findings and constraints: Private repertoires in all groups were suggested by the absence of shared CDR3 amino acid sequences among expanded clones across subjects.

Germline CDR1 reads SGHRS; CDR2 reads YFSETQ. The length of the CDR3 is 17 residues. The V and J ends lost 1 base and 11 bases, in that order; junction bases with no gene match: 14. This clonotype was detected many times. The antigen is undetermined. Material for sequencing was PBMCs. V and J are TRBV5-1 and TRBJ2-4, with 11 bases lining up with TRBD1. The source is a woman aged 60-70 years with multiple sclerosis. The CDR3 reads CASSLTPTGTGGRVQYF. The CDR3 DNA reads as TGCGCCAGCAGCTTGACACCGACCGGGACAGGGGGGAGAGTTCAGTACTTC.